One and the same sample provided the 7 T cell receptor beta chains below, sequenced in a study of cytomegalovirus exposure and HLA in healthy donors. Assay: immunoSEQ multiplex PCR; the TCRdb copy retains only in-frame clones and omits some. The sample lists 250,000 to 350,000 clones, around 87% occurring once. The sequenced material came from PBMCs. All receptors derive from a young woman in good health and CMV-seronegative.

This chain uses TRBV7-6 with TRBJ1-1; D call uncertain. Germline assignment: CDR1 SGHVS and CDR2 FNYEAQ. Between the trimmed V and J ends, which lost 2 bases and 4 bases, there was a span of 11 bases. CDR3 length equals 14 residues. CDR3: CASSLFSVSTEAFF. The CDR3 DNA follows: TGTGCCAGCAGCTTATTTAGCGTCAGCACTGAAGCTTTCTTT. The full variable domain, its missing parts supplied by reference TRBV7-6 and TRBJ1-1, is GAGVSQSPRYKVTKRGQDVALRCDPISGHVSLYWYRQALGQGPEFLTYFNYEAQQDKSGLPNDRFSAERPEGSISTLTIQRTEQRDSAMYRCASSLFSVSTEAFFGQGTRLTVV.

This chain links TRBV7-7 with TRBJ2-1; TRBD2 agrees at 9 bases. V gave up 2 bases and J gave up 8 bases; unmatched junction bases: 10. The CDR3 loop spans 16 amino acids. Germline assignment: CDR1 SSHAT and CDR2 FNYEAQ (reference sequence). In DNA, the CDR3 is TGTGCCAGCAGCTTACTTGGTAGCGGGAGTTTGGATGAGCAGTTCTTC. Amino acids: CASSLLGSGSLDEQFF.

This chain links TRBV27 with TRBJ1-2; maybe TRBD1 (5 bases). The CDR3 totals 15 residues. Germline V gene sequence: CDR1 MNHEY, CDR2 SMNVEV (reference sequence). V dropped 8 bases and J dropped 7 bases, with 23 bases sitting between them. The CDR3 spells CASGTPAGPGGGYTF. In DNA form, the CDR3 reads TGTGCCAGCGGAACCCCCGCGGGGCCCGGGGGTGGCTACACCTTC.

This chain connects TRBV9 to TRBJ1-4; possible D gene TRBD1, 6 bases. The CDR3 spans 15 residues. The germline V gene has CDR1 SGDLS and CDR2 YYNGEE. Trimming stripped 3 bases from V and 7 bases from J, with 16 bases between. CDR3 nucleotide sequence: TGTGCCAGCAGCGGAAGAACAGGGTCAAGTGAAAAACTGTTTTTT. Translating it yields CASSGRTGSSEKLFF.

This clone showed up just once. The CDR3 region has the DNA TGCGCCAGCAGCCCGTGGACTAGCGAGAACACCGGGGAGCTGTTTTTT. It specifies CASSPWTSENTGELFF. The chain couples TRBV5-1 to TRBJ2-2; 9 bases match TRBD2. V dropped 4 bases and J dropped 1; count of bases not matched to a gene: 5. There are 16 residues in the CDR3. Germline V gene lookup returns CDR1 SGHRS and CDR2 YFSETQ.

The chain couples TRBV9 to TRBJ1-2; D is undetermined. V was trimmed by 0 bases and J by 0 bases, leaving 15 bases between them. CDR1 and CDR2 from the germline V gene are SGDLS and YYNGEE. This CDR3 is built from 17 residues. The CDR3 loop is CASSVEYSILPNYGYTF. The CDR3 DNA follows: TGTGCCAGCAGCGTAGAGTACAGCATCCTACCTAACTATGGCTACACCTTC.

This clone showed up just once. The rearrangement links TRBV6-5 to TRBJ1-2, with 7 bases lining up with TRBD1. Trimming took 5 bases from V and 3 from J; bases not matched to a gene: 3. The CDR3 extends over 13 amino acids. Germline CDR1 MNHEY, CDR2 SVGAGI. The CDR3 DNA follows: TGTGCCAGCAGTCTGGACAGGTACTATGGCTACACCTTC. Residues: CASSLDRYYGYTF.